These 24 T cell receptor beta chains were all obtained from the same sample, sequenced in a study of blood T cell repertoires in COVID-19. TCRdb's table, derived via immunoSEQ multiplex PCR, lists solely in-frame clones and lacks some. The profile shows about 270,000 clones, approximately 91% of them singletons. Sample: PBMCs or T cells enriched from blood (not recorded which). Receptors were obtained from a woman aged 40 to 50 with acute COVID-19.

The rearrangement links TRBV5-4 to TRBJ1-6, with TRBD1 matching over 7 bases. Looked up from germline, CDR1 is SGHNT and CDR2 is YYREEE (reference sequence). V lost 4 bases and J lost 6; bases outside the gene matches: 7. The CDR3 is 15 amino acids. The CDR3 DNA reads TGTGCCAGCAGCCCAGACAGGGTCGCTAATTCACCCCTCCACTTT. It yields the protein CASSPDRVANSPLHF. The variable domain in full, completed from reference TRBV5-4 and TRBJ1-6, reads ETGVTQSPTHLIKTRGQQVTLRCSSQSGHNTVSWYQQALGQGPQFIFQYYREEENGRGNFPPRFSGLQFPNYSSELNVNALELDDSALYLCASSPDRVANSPLHFGNGTRLTVT.

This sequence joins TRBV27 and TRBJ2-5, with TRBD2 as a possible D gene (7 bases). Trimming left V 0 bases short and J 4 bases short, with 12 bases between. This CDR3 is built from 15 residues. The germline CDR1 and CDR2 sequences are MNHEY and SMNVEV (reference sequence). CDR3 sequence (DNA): TGTGCCAGCAGTTTATCTTCGGGGGGCGCAGAGACCCAGTACTTC. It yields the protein CASSLSSGGAETQYF.

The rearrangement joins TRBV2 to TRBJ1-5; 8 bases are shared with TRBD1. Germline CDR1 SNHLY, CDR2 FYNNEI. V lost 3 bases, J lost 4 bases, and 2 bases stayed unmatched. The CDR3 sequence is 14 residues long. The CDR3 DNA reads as TGTGCCAGCAGTGACGACAGGGGTAATCAGCCCCAGCATTTT. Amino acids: CASSDDRGNQPQHF. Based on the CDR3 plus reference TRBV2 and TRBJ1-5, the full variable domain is EPEVTQTPSHQVTQMGQEVILRCVPISNHLYFYWYRQILGQKVEFLVSFYNNEISEKSEIFDDQFSVERPDGSNFTLKIRSTKLEDSAMYFCASSDDRGNQPQHFGDGTRLSIL.

The CDR3, as DNA: TGTGCCAGCAGCGATCAGGGTTACGGCTACACCTTC. Translated, it gives CASSDQGYGYTF. The chain uses TRBV28 and TRBJ1-2, with D possibly matching TRBD1 (5 bases). This CDR3 spans 12 amino acids. Between the trimmed V and J ends, which lost 6 bases and 8 bases, there was a span of 13 bases. The germline V gene encodes CDR1 MDHEN and CDR2 SYDVKM.

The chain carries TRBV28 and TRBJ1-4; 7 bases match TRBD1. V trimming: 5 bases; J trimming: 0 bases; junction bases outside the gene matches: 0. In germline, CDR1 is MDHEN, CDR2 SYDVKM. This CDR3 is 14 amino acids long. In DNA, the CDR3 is TGTGCCAGCAGTACAGGGGCAACTAATGAAAAACTGTTTTTT. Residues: CASSTGATNEKLFF.

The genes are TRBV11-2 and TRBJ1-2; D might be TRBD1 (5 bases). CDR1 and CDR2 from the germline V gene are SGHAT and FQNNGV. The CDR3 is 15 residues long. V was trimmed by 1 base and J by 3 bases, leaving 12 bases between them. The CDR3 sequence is CASSLGTKGDYGYTF. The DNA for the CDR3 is TGTGCCAGCAGCTTAGGTACTAAAGGGGACTATGGCTACACCTTC.

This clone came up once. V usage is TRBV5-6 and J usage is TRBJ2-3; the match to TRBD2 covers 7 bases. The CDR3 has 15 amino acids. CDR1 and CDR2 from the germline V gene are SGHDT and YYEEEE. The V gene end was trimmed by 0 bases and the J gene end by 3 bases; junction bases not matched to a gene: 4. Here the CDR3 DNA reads TGTGCCAGCAGCTTGGGACTAGCAGTAACAGATACGCAGTATTTT. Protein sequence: CASSLGLAVTDTQYF.

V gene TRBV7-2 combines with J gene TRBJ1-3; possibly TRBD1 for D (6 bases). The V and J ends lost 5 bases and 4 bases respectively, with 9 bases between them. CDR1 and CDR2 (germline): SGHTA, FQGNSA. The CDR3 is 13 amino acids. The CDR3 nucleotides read TGTGCCAGCAGCACAGGGTACGGAAACACCATATATTTT. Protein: CASSTGYGNTIYF.

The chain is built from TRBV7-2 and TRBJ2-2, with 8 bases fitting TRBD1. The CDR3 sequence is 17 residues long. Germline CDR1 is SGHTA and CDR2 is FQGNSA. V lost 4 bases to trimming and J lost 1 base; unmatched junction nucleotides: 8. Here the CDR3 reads CASSSWTGPVNTGELFF. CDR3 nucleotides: TGTGCCAGCAGCTCTTGGACAGGGCCGGTGAACACCGGGGAGCTGTTTTTT.

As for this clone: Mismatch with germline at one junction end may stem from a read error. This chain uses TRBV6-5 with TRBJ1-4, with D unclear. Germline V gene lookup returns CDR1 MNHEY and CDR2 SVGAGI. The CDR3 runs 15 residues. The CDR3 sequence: CASSPAGPTIEKLFF. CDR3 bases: TGTGCCAGTTCCCCCGCCGGTCCAACTATTGAAAAACTGTTTTTT.

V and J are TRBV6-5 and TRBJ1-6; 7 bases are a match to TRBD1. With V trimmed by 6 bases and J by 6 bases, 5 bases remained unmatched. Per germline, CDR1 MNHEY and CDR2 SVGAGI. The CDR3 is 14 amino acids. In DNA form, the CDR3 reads TGTGCCAGCAGCCGGGACAGCCTTAATTCACCCCTCCACTTT. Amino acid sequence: CASSRDSLNSPLHF.

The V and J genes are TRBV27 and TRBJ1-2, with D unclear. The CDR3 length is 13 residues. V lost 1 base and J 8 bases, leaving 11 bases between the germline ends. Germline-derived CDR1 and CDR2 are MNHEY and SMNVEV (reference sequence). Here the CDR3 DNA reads TGTGCCAGCAGTTTATGGGCCGAGGGAGGCTACACCTTC. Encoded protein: CASSLWAEGGYTF.

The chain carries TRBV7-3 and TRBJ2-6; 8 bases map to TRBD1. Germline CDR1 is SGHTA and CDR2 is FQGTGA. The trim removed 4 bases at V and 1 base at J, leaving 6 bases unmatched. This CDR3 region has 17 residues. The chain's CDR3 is CASSSTGEGSGANVLTF. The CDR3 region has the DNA TGTGCCAGCAGCTCGACAGGGGAAGGGTCTGGGGCCAACGTCCTGACTTTC. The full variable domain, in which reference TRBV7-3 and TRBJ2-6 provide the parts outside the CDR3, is GAGVSQTPSNKVTEKGKYVELRCDPISGHTALYWYRQSLGQGPEFLIYFQGTGAADDSGLPNDRFFAVRPEGSVSTLKIQRTERGDSAVYLCASSSTGEGSGANVLTFGAGSRLTVL.

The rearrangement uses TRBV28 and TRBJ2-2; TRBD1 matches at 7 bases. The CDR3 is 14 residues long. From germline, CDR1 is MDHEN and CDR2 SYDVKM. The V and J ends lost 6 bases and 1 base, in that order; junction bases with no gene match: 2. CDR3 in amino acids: CASRRQGNTGELFF. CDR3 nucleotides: TGTGCCAGCAGACGACAGGGGAACACCGGGGAGCTGTTTTTT.

Here the CDR3 DNA reads TGTGCCAGCAGTTACGGGGCGGGAGGGGGCGGGGAGCTGTTTTTT. Translating gives CASSYGAGGGGELFF. The chain uses TRBV6-2 or TRBV6-3 and TRBJ2-2; TRBD2 aligns across 9 bases. V was pared by 2 bases and J by 7 bases, with 5 bases of the junction left unmatched. The CDR3 covers 15 residues. CDR1 is MNHEY and CDR2 is SVGEGT in the germline V gene.

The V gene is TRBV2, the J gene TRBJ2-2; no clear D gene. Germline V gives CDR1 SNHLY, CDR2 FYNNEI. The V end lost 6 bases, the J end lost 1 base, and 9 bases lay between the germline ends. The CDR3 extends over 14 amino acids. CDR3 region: CASRTVQNTGELFF. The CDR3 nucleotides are TGTGCCAGCAGAACCGTACAGAACACCGGGGAGCTGTTTTTT.

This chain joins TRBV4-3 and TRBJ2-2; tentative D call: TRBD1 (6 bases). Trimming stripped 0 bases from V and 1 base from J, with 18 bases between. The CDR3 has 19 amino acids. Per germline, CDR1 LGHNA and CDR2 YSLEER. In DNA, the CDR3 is TGCGCCAGCAGCCAAGACCGGGTAGGGGCGACAGGGAACACCGGGGAGCTGTTTTTT. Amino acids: CASSQDRVGATGNTGELFF.

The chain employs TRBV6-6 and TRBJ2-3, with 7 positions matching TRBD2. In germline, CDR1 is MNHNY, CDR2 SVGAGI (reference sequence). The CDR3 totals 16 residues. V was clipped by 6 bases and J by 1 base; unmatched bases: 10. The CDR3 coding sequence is TGTGCCAGCAGGATGAGCGGGATGGGGGGCACAGATACGCAGTATTTT. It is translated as CASRMSGMGGTDTQYF.

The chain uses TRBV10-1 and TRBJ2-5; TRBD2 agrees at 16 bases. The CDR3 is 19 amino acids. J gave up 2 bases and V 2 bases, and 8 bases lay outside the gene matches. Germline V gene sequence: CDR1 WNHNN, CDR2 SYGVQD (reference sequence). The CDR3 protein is CASSEPPGTSGGDQETQYF. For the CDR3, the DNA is TGCGCCAGCAGTGAGCCACCTGGGACTAGCGGGGGGGATCAAGAGACCCAGTACTTC.

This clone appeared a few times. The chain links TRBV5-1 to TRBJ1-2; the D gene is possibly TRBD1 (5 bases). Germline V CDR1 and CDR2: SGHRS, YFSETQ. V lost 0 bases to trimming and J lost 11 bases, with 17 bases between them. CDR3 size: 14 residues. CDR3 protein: CASSLEPGTQRYTF. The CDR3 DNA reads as TGCGCCAGCAGCTTGGAACCGGGGACTCAACGGTACACCTTC.

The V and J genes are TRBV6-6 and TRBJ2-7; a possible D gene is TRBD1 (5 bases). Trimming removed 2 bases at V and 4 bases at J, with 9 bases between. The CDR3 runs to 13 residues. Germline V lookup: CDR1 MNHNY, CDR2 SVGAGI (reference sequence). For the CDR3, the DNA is TGTGCCAGCAGTTACGCCGACAGATACGAGCAGTACTTC. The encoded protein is CASSYADRYEQYF.

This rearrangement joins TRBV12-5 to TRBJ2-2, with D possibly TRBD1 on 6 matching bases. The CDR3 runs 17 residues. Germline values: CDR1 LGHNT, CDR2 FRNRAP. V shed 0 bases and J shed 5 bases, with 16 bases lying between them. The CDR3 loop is CASGLVLGGAVTGELFF. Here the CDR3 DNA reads TGTGCTAGTGGTTTGGTACTTGGGGGCGCTGTGACCGGGGAGCTGTTTTTT.

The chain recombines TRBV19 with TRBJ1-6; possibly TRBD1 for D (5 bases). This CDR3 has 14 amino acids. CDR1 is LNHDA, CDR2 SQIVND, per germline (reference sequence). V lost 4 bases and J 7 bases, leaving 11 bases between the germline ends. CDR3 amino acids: CASSTWDLNSPLHF. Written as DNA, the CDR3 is TGTGCCAGTAGTACTTGGGACTTGAATTCACCCCTCCACTTT.

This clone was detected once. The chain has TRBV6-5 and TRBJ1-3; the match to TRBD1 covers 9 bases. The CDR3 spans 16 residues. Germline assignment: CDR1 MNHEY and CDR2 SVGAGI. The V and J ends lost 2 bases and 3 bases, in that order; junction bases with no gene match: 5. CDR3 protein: CASSYGTGYRGNTIYF. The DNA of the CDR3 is TGTGCCAGCAGTTACGGGACAGGGTACCGTGGAAACACCATATATTTT.